This T cell receptor (beta chain) was identified in a study of T cell responses to AZD1222 COVID-19 vaccine. The method was immunoSEQ multiplex PCR; TCRdb's version includes in-frame clones alone and lacks a portion of them. This table holds 90,000 to 120,000 clones, more than 75% found once. The CDR3 runs 13 residues. V was shortened by 5 bases and J by 5 bases, with 7 bases between the two germline ends. Per the germline V gene, CDR1 is MNHNY and CDR2 is SVGAGI (reference sequence). This chain uses TRBV6-6 with TRBJ1-6; possible D gene TRBD1, 5 bases. This clonotype was sampled from an adult in good health. The sample consisted of peripheral blood, taken on day 0 of AZD1222 vaccination. The CDR3 is CASSTGHNSPLHF. In nucleotides, the CDR3 is TGTGCCAGCAGTACGGGACATAATTCACCCCTCCACTTT.